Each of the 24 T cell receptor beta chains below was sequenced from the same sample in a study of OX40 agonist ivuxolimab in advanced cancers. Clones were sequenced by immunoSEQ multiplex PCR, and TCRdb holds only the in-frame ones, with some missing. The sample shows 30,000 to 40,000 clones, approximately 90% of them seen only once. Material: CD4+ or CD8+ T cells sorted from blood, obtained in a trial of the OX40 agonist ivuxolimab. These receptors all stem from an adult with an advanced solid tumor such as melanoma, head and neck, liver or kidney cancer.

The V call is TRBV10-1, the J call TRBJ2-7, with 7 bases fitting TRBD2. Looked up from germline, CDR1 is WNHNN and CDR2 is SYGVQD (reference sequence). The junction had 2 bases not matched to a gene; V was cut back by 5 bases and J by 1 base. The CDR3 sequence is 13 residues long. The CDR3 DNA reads TGCGCCAGCAGTCTAGCGGCGTCCTACGAGCAGTACTTC. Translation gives CASSLAASYEQYF.

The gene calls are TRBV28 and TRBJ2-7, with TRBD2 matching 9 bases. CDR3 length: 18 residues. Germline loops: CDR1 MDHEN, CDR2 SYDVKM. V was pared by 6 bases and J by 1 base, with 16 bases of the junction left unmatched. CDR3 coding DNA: TGTGCCAGCAGAATAAGGGTTTTAGCGGGAGAGTCATCCTACGAGCAGTACTTC. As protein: CASRIRVLAGESSYEQYF.

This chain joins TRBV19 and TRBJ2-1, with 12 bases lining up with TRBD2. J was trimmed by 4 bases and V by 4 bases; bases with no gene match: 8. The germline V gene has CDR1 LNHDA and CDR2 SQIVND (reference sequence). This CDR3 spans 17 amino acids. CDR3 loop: CASSTSLGLAGYNEQFF. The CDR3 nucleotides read TGTGCCAGTAGTACTTCCCTCGGACTAGCGGGATACAATGAGCAGTTCTTC.

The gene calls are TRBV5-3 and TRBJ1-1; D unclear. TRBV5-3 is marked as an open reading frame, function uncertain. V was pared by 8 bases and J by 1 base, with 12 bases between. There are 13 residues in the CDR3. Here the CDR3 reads CASSELGNTEAFF. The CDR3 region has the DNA TGTGCCAGCAGCGAGCTGGGGAACACTGAAGCTTTCTTT.

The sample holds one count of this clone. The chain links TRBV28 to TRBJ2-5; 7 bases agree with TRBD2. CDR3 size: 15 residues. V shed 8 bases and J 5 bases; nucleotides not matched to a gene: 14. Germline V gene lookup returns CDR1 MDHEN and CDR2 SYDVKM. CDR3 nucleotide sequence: TGTGCCAGCGCTCTCGGGAGGCAGATGATGGAGACCCAGTACTTC. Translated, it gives CASALGRQMMETQYF.

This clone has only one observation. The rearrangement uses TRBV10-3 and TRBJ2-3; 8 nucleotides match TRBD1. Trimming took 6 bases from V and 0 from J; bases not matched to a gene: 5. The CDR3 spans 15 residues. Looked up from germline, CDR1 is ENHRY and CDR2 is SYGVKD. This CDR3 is CAISDRGTSTDTQYF. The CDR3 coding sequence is TGTGCCATCAGCGACAGGGGAACTAGCACAGATACGCAGTATTTT.

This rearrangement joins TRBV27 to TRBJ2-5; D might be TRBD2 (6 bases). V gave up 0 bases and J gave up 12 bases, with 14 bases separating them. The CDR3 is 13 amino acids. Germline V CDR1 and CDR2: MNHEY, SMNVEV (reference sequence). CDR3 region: CASSLSQGLQEYF. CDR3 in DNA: TGTGCCAGCAGTTTATCGCAGGGACTGCAAGAGTACTTC.

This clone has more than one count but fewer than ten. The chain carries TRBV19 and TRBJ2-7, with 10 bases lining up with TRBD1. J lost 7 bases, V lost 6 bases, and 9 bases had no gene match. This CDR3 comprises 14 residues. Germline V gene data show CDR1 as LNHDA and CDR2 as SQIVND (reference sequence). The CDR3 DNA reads TGTGCCAGTAGCATCGGGACAGGGGCTGGGGAGCAGTACTTC. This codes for CASSIGTGAGEQYF.

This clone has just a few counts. The CDR3: CASSSGINTEAFF. CDR3 nucleotide sequence: TGTGCCAGTAGTAGTGGGATTAACACTGAAGCTTTCTTT. V and J are TRBV19 and TRBJ1-1; D is uncertain. CDR3 length equals 13 residues. V was trimmed by 4 bases and J by 2 bases, leaving 8 bases between them. The germline V gene has CDR1 LNHDA and CDR2 SQIVND (reference sequence).

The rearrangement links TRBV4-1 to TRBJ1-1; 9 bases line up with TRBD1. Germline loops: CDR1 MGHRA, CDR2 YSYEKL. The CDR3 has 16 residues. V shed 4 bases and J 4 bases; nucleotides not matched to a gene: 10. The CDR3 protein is CASSPRKGQGSTEAFF. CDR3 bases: TGCGCCAGCAGCCCTCGTAAGGGACAGGGAAGCACTGAAGCTTTCTTT.

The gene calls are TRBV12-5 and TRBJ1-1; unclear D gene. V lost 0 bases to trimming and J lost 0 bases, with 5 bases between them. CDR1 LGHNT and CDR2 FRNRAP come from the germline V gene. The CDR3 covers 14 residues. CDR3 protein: CASGLVRVNTEAFF. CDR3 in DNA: TGTGCTAGTGGTTTGGTTCGGGTGAACACTGAAGCTTTCTTT.

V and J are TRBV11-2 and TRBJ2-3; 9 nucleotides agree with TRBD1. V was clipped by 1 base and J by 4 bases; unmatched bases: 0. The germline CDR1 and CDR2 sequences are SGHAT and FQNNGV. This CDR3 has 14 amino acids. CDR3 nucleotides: TGTGCCAGCAGCTTAGGGACAGGGGCAGATACGCAGTATTTT. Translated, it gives CASSLGTGADTQYF.

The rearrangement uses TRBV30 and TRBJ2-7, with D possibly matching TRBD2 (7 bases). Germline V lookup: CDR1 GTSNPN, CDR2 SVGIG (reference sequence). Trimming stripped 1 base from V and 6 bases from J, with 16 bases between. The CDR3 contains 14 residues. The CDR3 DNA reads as TGTGCCTGGAGTGAGGCAGGGAGGGGGGCCGAGCAGTACTTC. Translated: CAWSEAGRGAEQYF.

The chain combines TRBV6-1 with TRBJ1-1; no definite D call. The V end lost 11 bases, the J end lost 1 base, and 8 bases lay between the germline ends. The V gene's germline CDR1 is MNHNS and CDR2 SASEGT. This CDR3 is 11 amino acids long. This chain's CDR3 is CAGRENTEAFF. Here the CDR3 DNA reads TGTGCCGGACGAGAGAACACTGAAGCTTTCTTT.

The CDR3, as DNA: TGTGCCAGCACCCACCACAGGGATCTCTACGAGCAGTACTTC. Translated: CASTHHRDLYEQYF. V and J are TRBV28 and TRBJ2-7, with D perhaps TRBD1 (6 bases). V was clipped by 7 bases and J by 3 bases, with 16 bases between them. Germline V CDR1 and CDR2: MDHEN, SYDVKM. This CDR3 contains 14 residues.

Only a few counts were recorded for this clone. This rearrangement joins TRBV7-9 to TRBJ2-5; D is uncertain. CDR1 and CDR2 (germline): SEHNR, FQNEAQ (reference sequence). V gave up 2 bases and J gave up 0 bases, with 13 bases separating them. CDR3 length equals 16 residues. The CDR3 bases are TGTGCCAGCAGCTTACCCATTCCAGGTCACCAAGAGACCCAGTACTTC. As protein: CASSLPIPGHQETQYF.

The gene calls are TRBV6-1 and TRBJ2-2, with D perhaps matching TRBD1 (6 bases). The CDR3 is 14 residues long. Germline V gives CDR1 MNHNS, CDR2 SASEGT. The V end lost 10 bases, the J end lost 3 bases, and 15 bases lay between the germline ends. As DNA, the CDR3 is TGTGCCACCGACAGGCCAGGGGACACCGGGGAGCTGTTTTTT. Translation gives CATDRPGDTGELFF.

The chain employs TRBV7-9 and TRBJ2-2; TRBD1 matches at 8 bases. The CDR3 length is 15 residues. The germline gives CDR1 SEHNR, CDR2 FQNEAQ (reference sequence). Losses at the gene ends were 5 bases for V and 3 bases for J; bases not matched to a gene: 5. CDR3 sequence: CASSETGADTGELFF. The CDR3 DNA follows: TGTGCCAGCAGCGAGACAGGGGCCGACACCGGGGAGCTGTTTTTT. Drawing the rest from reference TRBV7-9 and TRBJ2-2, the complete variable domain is DTGVSQNPRHKITKRGQNVTFRCDPISEHNRLYWYRQTLGQGPEFLTYFQNEAQLEKSRLLSDRFSAERPKGSFSTLEIQRTEQGDSAMYLCASSETGADTGELFFGEGSRLTVL.

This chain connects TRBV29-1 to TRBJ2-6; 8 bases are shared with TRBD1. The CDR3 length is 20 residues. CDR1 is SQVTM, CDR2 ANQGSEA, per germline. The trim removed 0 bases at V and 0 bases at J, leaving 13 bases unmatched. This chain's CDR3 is CSVEDPGPGQGPSGANVLTF. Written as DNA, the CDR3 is TGCAGCGTTGAAGACCCCGGACCTGGACAGGGCCCCTCTGGGGCCAACGTCCTGACTTTC. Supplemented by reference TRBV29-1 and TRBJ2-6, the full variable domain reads SAVISQKPSRDICQRGTSLTIQCQVDSQVTMMFWYRQQPGQSLTLIATANQGSEATYESGFVIDKFPISRPNLTFSTLTVSNMSPEDSSIYLCSVEDPGPGQGPSGANVLTFGAGSRLTVL.

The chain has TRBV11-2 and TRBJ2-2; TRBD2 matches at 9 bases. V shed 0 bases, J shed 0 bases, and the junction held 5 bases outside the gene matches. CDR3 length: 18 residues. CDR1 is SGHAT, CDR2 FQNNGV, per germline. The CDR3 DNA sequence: TGTGCCAGCAGCTTAGATCGTAGCGGGGGAACGAACACCGGGGAGCTGTTTTTT. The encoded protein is CASSLDRSGGTNTGELFF. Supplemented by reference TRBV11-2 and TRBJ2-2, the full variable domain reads EAGVAQSPRYKIIEKRQSVAFWCNPISGHATLYWYQQILGQGPKLLIQFQNNGVVDDSQLPKDRFSAERLKGVDSTLKIQPAKLEDSAVYLCASSLDRSGGTNTGELFFGEGSRLTVL.

For the CDR3, the DNA is TGCGCCAGCAGCCAATTCGACAGGGGACGAGAGACCCAGTACTTC. Amino acid sequence: CASSQFDRGRETQYF. This sequence joins TRBV4-1 and TRBJ2-5; 8 bases agree with TRBD1. The CDR3 runs 15 residues. The junction had 6 bases not matched to a gene; V was cut back by 2 bases and J by 4 bases. Per germline, CDR1 MGHRA and CDR2 YSYEKL.

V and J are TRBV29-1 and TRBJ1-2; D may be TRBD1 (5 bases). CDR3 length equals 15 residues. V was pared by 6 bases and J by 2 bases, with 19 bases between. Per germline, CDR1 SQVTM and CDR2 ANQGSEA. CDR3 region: CSVDPQGFDNYGYTF. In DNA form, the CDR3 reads TGCAGCGTAGACCCCCAGGGATTCGACAACTATGGCTACACCTTC.

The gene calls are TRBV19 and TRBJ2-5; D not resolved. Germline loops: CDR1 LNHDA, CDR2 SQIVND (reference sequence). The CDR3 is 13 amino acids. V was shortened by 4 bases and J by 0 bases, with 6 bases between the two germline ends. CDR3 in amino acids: CASSRSDQETQYF. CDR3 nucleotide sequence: TGTGCCAGTAGTAGGTCAGACCAAGAGACCCAGTACTTC.

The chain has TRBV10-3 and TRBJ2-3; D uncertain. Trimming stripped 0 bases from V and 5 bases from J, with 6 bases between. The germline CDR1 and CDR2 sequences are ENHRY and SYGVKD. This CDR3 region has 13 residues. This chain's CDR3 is CAISESMRDTQYF. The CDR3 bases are TGTGCCATCAGTGAGTCGATGAGAGATACGCAGTATTTT.